A single TCR beta chain is shown here with its context. The table lists this clone with a count of one. Its antigen has not been determined. The record has no base qualities; no much larger clone is one base away. These data originate in a study of cytomegalovirus exposure and HLA in healthy donors (dated by TCRdb to about 2017). In terms of the full investigation: According to an earlier analysis of several hundred of the donors, about 179 million T cells yielded 90 million to 140 million unique TCR beta sequences and approximately 300 Gb of sequence data. The study aimed to test whether signatures of past pathogen exposure could be identified by cataloging public T cell receptors. An early release covering approximately 600 HLA-typed donors comprised 300 to 350 gigabases of sequencing data and approximately 85 million unique TCR sequences. Among about 390 genotyped donors of the cohort, an average of approximately 240,000 unique TCR beta nucleotide sequences were sequenced per donor, around 18% of them non-productive. A separate validation cohort of over a hundred different subjects was used in addition to the roughly 720-subject first cohort. Of the 350 to 450 genotyped donors, 65% to 90% were placed in the genetic ancestry cluster associated with self-reported Caucasian donors. Alongside the repertoire data, information on donor age, sex, ethnicity and CMV serostatus was compiled. All discovery cohort repertoires had been generated on a single sequencing platform. A later analysis re-examined previously published TCR beta repertoires from around 670 donors and added high-resolution HLA genotyping to investigate patterns of TCR occurrence. HLA typing included class I and class II loci at four-digit resolution. Rather than drawing on any new phenotypic data, the later analysis identified candidate immune exposures from TCR beta sequences and the way those sequences occurred across donors. Four or five DR-DQ haplotypes were treated as single units for association and clustering because of strong linkage in the cohort. A later genetic analysis took genome-wide SNP genotypes for 398 of the 666 donors and used that subset as a discovery cohort. The number of donors typed differed by locus, with roughly 620-640 for A, B, C, DRB1 and DQB1, roughly 520 for DQA1, 600 to 610 for DPA1, and around 450 for DPB1. High-throughput TCR immunosequencing, statistical association of individual TCRs with disease status, and machine learning were combined to predict cytomegalovirus infection status. To decide whether each TCR beta V gene segment behaved as functional or pseudogenic, an earlier analysis of 587 of the donors relied on high-throughput TCR beta sequencing. Using immunosequencing, the study profiled T cell repertoires from around 680 subjects and related those repertoires to cytomegalovirus serostatus.

The cohort consisted of 650 to 700 healthy bone marrow donors. At the time of sampling, every cohort member was nominally healthy, though immune exposures that went unrecorded were likely present. The donor tested CMV seropositive and was one of the 289 seropositive cohort members. Every donor gave a peripheral blood sample, and the peripheral blood mononuclear cells from that sample were used for TCR beta sequencing. Genomic DNA extraction from the blood cell samples was performed with the Qiagen DNeasy Blood Extraction Kit. The paper as a whole reports these results and caveats: A later analysis associated about 17,000 TCR beta sequences with specific HLA alleles at a false discovery rate of 0.05. The classifier was reported to diagnose cytomegalovirus status with high specificity and sensitivity in both the original and validation cohorts. In a later analysis, TCR association rates were found to vary across HLA loci, with the most associated TCRs seen for DRB1 alleles and the fewest for HLA-C alleles. According to a later analysis, parvovirus B19, influenza, CMV and Epstein-Barr virus appeared linked to several top co-occurrence clusters. A later analysis found that HLA-associated TCR beta chains were more clonally expanded and had lower generation probabilities than equally common non-associated chains. In a later analysis, most CMV-associated TCR beta chains were found to appear HLA-restricted, with HLA associations seemingly driven largely by CMV exposure. Compared with the approximately 670-donor mean, donors in an Asian-associated ancestry cluster had fewer N-insertions in productive TCRs, according to a later genetic analysis. Over 15 rarely observed V segments, including chromosome 9 orphons, were excluded from the earlier analysis of several hundred of the donors because counts were too low. For the cohort, immune exposure information was limited to CMV serostatus. The authors suggested that the approach could potentially be extended to other disease states and immunological phenotypes. Some IMGT-functional V segments, including TRBV6-2 and TRBV6-3, could not be distinguished by the 87-base-pair reads and were therefore excluded. Sequencing depth was assumed to be roughly uniform across donors in the presence/absence analyses, though that assumption may not hold. A further reported finding was that TCR beta sequences accurately predicted the HLA-A and HLA-B alleles for most subjects in the first cohort. In a later genetic analysis, a missense DCLRE1C variant was associated with V-gene and J-gene trimming of TCR beta chains, and the association was replicated in an independent cohort. The cohort was sequenced for TCR beta chains only, and without alpha or paired-chain data the features that could be detected were limited. Linkage disequilibrium might explain the correlated functional status among segregating V segments, but an unknown experimental factor could not be excluded. An earlier analysis of several hundred of the donors showed that most TCR beta V segments appeared in productive rearrangements either about 90% or about 30% of the time, which broadly matched IMGT annotations. Assigning TCR associations to individual alleles was difficult when HLA alleles, especially DR and DQ, strongly co-occurred. Because HLA typing was missing for some donors at each locus, association tests included only the typed subset. A cluster of highly shared sequence variants was judged likely to be a technical artifact of the sequencing pipeline. Across donors, most TCR sequences were observed very rarely, whereas some public TCRs were present in many individuals. In vitro tests confirmed that a few of the cytomegalovirus-associated TCR beta chains recognize cytomegalovirus antigens. The study listed 150 to 200 TCR beta chains as associated with cytomegalovirus.

Per the germline V gene, MDHEN is the CDR1 and SYDVKM is the CDR2. Inclusive of the bounding cysteine and phenylalanine, the CDR3 is 14 residues long. The entry retains the CDR3 DNA only, 42 bases that are in frame from base 1. The junction carries 14 bases between V and J, which are trimmed by 5 bases and 3 bases respectively. The library came from the immunoSEQ multiplex PCR assay. The multiplex PCR relied on a mix of 60 forward primers for TCR Vbeta segments and 13 reverse primers for TCR Jbeta segments. The CDR3 region of rearranged TCR beta genes was amplified from genomic DNA by a multiplex PCR assay. On the Illumina HiSeq System, the amplified TCR beta libraries were sequenced as 87-base-pair reads. The paper's data handling went like this. In a later analysis, roughly 80 million unique TCR beta chains were counted across the 650 to 750 repertoires, and approximately 11 million of these chains were shared by at least two donors. Raw reads were error-corrected and collapsed into unique sequences by a nearest-neighbor algorithm in which closely related sequences were merged to remove PCR and sequencing errors. CDR3 sequences were aligned to IMGT reference sequences to assign V, D and J gene segments. For a sequence to be retained, at least a six-nucleotide match to both a V gene segment and a J gene segment was required. Rearrangements were called productive when the CDR3 lacked stop codons and stayed in frame with V and J; all others were non-productive. Following IMGT convention, CDR3 was defined as the stretch from the second conserved V-encoded cysteine up to the conserved J-encoded phenylalanine. In an earlier analysis of approximately 590 of the donors, sequences lacking an unambiguous match to a single V gene segment were excluded. An earlier analysis of a few hundred of the donors called V segments functional above 56.7% productive rearrangements and segregating when the between-donor standard deviation exceeded 5%. A statistical classification framework was built for diagnosing cytomegalovirus status from the catalog of TCR beta chain sequences. A later analysis assigned V and J genes by comparing TCR nucleotide sequences with IMGT/GENE-DB human TR gene sequences. The TCRdist pipeline was used in a later analysis to assign CDR3 sequences and most-parsimonious VDJ recombination scenarios. A later analysis defined each TCR beta chain by its CDR3 amino acid sequence plus V-gene family, and excluded reads lacking a unique V-gene family. A later analysis removed roughly 590 highly shared, low-generation-probability nucleotide sequences to deal with suspected cross-contamination and a sequencing artifact. A later analysis calculated a clonal expansion index for each public chain from normalized within-repertoire ranks of inferred template counts. A later analysis computed generation probabilities with a VDJ recombination model fitted to out-of-frame rearrangements, and checked the results against IGoR. A later analysis scored TCR-TCR, TCR-HLA and TCR-CMV co-occurrence with hypergeometric tests, applying a repertoire-size bias correction to TCR pairs. False discovery rates were estimated in a later analysis by permuting HLA or CMV assignments 20 times. In a later analysis, co-occurring TCRs were grouped using DBSCAN, with TCRdist sequence similarity added in when clustering inside HLA-allele-positive subsets. Co-occurrence clustering excluded repertoires with fewer than 30,000 or more than 120,000 public chains, plus five with anomalous nucleotide sharing. The table was pulled from immuneACCESS by TCRdb, which kept in-frame rearrangements only. Such tables lose some clones; where checked, under half of the loss comes from unresolved V genes, and the rest has no known cause. V and J calls and clone size are given by that table; D and trimming were obtained from the DNA. The sample contains more than 100,000 clones, about 82% of them found a single time. The ten most abundant clones make up about 1.8% of the sample.

This sequence was found in a female donor in good health and CMV-seropositive. The specimen sequenced was PBMCs. The sequence links TRBV28 to TRBJ2-7; the D gene is perhaps TRBD1, from 6 matching bases. The nucleotide sequence is TGTGCCAGCAGTGCTACCCTAGGGGGCTACGAGCAGTACTTC. Its protein is CASSATLGGYEQYF.